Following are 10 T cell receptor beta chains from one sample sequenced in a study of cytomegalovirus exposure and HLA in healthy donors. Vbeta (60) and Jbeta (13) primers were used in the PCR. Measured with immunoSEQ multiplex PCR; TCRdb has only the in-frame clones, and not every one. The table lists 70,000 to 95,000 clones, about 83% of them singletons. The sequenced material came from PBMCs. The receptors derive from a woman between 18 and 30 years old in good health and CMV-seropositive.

CDR3 DNA: TGTGCCAGCAGTTTCGGACAGGTGGGCGCCGGGGAGCTGTTTTTT. Encoded protein: CASSFGQVGAGELFF. The chain recombines TRBV27 with TRBJ2-2; 7 bases fit TRBD1. CDR1 and CDR2 from the germline V gene are MNHEY and SMNVEV (reference sequence). The CDR3 extends over 15 amino acids. The J segment lost 6 bases and the V segment lost 3 bases, leaving 7 bases of the junction unmatched.

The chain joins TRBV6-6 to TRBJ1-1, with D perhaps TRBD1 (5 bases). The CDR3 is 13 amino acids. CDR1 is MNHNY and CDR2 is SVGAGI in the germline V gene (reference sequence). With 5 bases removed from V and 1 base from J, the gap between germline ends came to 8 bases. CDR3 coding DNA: TGTGCCAGCAGTGATGGACAGAACACTGAAGCTTTCTTT. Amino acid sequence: CASSDGQNTEAFF.

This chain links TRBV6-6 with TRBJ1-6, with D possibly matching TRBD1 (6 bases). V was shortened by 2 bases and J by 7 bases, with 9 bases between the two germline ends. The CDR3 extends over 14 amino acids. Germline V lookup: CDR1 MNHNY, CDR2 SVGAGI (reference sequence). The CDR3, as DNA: TGTGCCAGCAGTTACGGACAGATAAATTCACCCCTCCACTTT. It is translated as CASSYGQINSPLHF.

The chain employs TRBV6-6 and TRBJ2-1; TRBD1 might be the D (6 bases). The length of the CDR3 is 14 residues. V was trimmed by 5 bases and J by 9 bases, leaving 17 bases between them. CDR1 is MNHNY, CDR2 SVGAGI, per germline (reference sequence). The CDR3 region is CASSGRDTSTEQFF. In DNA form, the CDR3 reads TGTGCCAGCAGTGGCCGGGACACGTCGACTGAGCAGTTCTTC.

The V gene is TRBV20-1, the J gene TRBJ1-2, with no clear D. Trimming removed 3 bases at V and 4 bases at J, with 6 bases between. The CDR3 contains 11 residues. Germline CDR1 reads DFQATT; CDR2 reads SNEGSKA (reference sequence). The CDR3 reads CSASVRYGYTF. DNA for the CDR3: TGCAGTGCTAGTGTTCGCTATGGCTACACCTTC.

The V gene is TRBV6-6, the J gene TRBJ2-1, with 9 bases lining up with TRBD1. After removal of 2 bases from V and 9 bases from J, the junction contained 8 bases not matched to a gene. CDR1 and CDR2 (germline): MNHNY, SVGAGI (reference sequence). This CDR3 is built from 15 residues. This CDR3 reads CASSYGTGYVGEQFF. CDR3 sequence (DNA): TGTGCCAGCAGTTACGGGACAGGGTATGTTGGTGAGCAGTTCTTC.

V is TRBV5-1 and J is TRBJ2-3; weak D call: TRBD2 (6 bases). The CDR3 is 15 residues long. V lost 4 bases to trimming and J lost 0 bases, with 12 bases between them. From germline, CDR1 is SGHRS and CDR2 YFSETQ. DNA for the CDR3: TGCGCCAGCAGCATCGGCGGGGCAAGCACAGATACGCAGTATTTT. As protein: CASSIGGASTDTQYF.

CDR3: CASSHPVRQYF. The CDR3 DNA sequence: TGTGCCAGCAGCCACCCAGTTCGGCAGTACTTC. The chain uses TRBV14 and TRBJ2-7; D is unresolved. The CDR3 consists of 11 residues. Per germline, CDR1 SGHDN and CDR2 FVKESK. Trimming cost V 3 bases and J 9 bases, with 9 bases left between them. Drawing the rest from reference TRBV14 and TRBJ2-7, the complete variable domain is EAGVTQFPSHSVIEKGQTVTLRCDPISGHDNLYWYRRVMGKEIKFLLHFVKESKQDESGMPNNRFLAERTGGTYSTLKVQPAELEDSGVYFCASSHPVRQYFGPGTRLTVT.

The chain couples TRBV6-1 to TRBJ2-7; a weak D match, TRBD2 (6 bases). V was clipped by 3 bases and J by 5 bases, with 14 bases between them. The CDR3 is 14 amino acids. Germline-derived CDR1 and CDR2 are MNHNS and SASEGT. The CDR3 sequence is CASSDSGDVDEQYF. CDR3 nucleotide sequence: TGTGCCAGCAGTGATTCGGGGGATGTCGACGAGCAGTACTTC.

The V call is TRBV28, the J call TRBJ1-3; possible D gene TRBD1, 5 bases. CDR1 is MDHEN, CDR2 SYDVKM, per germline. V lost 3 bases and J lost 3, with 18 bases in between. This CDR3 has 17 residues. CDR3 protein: CASSFISAGKFGNTIYF. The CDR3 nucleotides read TGTGCCAGCAGTTTTATCTCGGCAGGGAAGTTTGGAAACACCATATATTTT.